One and the same sample provided the 31 T cell receptor beta chains below, sequenced in a study of blood T cell repertoires in COVID-19. Measured with immunoSEQ multiplex PCR; TCRdb has only the in-frame clones, and not every one. This sample yields approximately 180,000 clones, of which 85% to 90% are seen a single time; over 2% belongs to the top ten. The sample was PBMCs or T cells enriched from blood (not recorded which). All receptors come from a woman aged 40 to 50 with acute COVID-19.

CDR3 loop: CASSPRSGLSGELFF. The CDR3 bases are TGCGCCAGCAGCCCTCGTTCAGGGTTGTCCGGGGAGCTGTTTTTT. The chain combines TRBV4-1 with TRBJ2-2, with D possibly TRBD1 on 5 matching bases. CDR3 length equals 15 residues. Looked up from germline, CDR1 is MGHRA and CDR2 is YSYEKL. The V and J ends lost 4 bases and 6 bases respectively, with 15 bases between them.

The chain employs TRBV2 and TRBJ1-2; 7 nucleotides line up with TRBD1. V lost 2 bases, J lost 2 bases, and 11 bases stayed unmatched. The CDR3 runs to 17 residues. The germline gives CDR1 SNHLY, CDR2 FYNNEI. Written as DNA, the CDR3 is TGTGCCAGCAGTGAAAAGCTTTTGACAGGGAAGAACTATGGCTACACCTTC. Translating gives CASSEKLLTGKNYGYTF.

This clone was counted a few times. V usage is TRBV12-5 and J usage is TRBJ1-1; TRBD1 matches at 10 bases. Germline CDR1 LGHNT, CDR2 FRNRAP. V dropped 0 bases and J dropped 3; count of bases not matched to a gene: 7. The CDR3 loop spans 17 amino acids. The CDR3 sequence is CASGLVRTGGWYTEAFF. Here the CDR3 DNA reads TGTGCTAGTGGTTTGGTACGGACAGGGGGTTGGTACACTGAAGCTTTCTTT.

V and J are TRBV11-2 and TRBJ2-7, with D uncertain. The CDR3 runs to 15 residues. The V and J ends lost 4 bases and 4 bases respectively, with 17 bases between them. CDR1 and CDR2 from the germline V gene are SGHAT and FQNNGV. CDR3 sequence: CASSSVSGYAYEQYF. The DNA for the CDR3 is TGTGCCAGCAGCTCTGTGTCCGGTTATGCTTACGAGCAGTACTTC.

The rearrangement joins TRBV10-1 to TRBJ1-1; D gene ambiguous. V gave up 3 bases and J gave up 0 bases, with 8 bases separating them. This CDR3 spans 14 amino acids. Germline V gene data show CDR1 as WNHNN and CDR2 as SYGVQD (reference sequence). This CDR3 reads CASSEDQVNTEAFF. The CDR3 region has the DNA TGCGCCAGCAGTGAAGATCAGGTGAACACTGAAGCTTTCTTT.

The chain uses TRBV28 and TRBJ2-5; weak D call: TRBD1 (5 bases). Deletions cut 5 bases from V and 4 bases from J, with 14 bases between. This CDR3 spans 14 amino acids. The germline V gene encodes CDR1 MDHEN and CDR2 SYDVKM. The CDR3 DNA reads TGTGCCAGCAGTACCGACAGTCGACCAGAGACCCAGTACTTC. It specifies CASSTDSRPETQYF.

This rearrangement joins TRBV12-3 or TRBV12-4 to TRBJ2-1; 7 nucleotides line up with TRBD1. V was pared by 5 bases and J by 6 bases, with 4 bases of the junction left unmatched. The CDR3 sequence is 13 residues long. The CDR3 sequence is CASSTGVGNEQFF. CDR3 DNA sequence: TGTGCCAGCAGTACAGGGGTGGGCAATGAGCAGTTCTTC.

The chain uses TRBV15 and TRBJ1-2; maybe TRBD1 (6 bases). The CDR3 runs 15 residues. CDR1 and CDR2 from the germline V gene are LNHNV and YYDKDF (reference sequence). Trimming cost V 0 bases and J 4 bases, with 12 bases left between them. The CDR3 loop is CATSRDQRGAYGYTF. As DNA, the CDR3 is TGTGCCACCAGCAGAGATCAGCGGGGGGCCTATGGCTACACCTTC.

The chain couples TRBV20-1 to TRBJ2-5, with D unresolved. V was shortened by 1 base and J by 4 bases, with 4 bases between the two germline ends. The CDR3 sequence is 11 residues long. Germline assignment: CDR1 DFQATT and CDR2 SNEGSKA (reference sequence). The CDR3 nucleotides read TGCAGTGCTAGAGGTCGAGAGACCCAGTACTTC. Amino acids: CSARGRETQYF.

This chain links TRBV4-3 with TRBJ2-1; D is possibly TRBD2 (6 bases). CDR1 LGHNA and CDR2 YSLEER come from the germline V gene. V was pared by 1 base and J by 0 bases, with 7 bases between. This CDR3 is 15 amino acids long. CDR3 in amino acids: CASSQAGASYNEQFF. In nucleotides, the CDR3 is TGCGCCAGCAGCCAAGCGGGAGCCTCCTACAATGAGCAGTTCTTC.

This chain connects TRBV5-1 to TRBJ2-5; 7 positions agree with TRBD1. The CDR3 totals 17 residues. CDR1 is SGHRS, CDR2 YFSETQ, per germline. Trimming took 1 base from V and 3 from J; bases not matched to a gene: 12. CDR3 DNA: TGCGCCAGCAGCTTGTCCTTCCCGACAGGGTTAAAAGAGACCCAGTACTTC. Protein product: CASSLSFPTGLKETQYF.

This chain connects TRBV5-4 to TRBJ2-1; D not resolved. There are 14 residues in the CDR3. With 0 bases removed from V and 0 bases from J, the gap between germline ends came to 4 bases. CDR1 SGHNT and CDR2 YYREEE come from the germline V gene (reference sequence). Here the CDR3 reads CASSLASSYNEQFF. CDR3 nucleotides: TGTGCCAGCAGCTTGGCTAGCTCCTACAATGAGCAGTTCTTC.

This chain uses TRBV28 with TRBJ1-1, with TRBD1 matching 9 bases. CDR3 length: 15 amino acids. CDR1 is MDHEN and CDR2 is SYDVKM in the germline V gene. Unmatched junction bases numbered 4, after V lost 3 bases and J lost 2 bases. This chain's CDR3 is CASSFQTGGNTEAFF. CDR3 sequence (DNA): TGTGCCAGCAGTTTTCAGACAGGGGGAAACACTGAAGCTTTCTTT. Looking up the rest from reference TRBV28 and TRBJ1-1 gives the full variable domain: DVKVTQSSRYLVKRTGEKVFLECVQDMDHENMFWYRQDPGLGLRLIYFSYDVKMKEKGDIPEGYSVSREKKERFSLILESASTNQTSMYLCASSFQTGGNTEAFFGQGTRLTVV.

The rearrangement joins TRBV27 to TRBJ1-2; 9 bases map to TRBD1. Per the germline V gene, CDR1 is MNHEY and CDR2 is SMNVEV (reference sequence). The CDR3 contains 14 residues. Germline trimming cut 7 bases from V and 5 bases from J; bases unmatched to any gene: 8. As DNA, the CDR3 is TGTGCCAGCAACCCAACAGGGGGCCAGTATGGCTACACCTTC. Translated: CASNPTGGQYGYTF.

The chain links TRBV9 to TRBJ2-5, with TRBD2 matching over 8 bases. CDR1 SGDLS and CDR2 YYNGEE come from the germline V gene. V lost 4 bases and J lost 5; bases outside the gene matches: 10. The CDR3 sequence is 15 residues long. CDR3 DNA sequence: TGTGCCAGCAGCCGAGAAACGGGAGGGCTGGAGACCCAGTACTTC. Residues: CASSRETGGLETQYF.

The chain combines TRBV18 with TRBJ1-1; D call uncertain. There are 14 residues in the CDR3. Trimming left V 0 bases short and J 4 bases short, with 9 bases between. Looked up from germline, CDR1 is KGHSH and CDR2 is LQKENI. CDR3 loop: CASSPPRIGTEAFF. In DNA form, the CDR3 reads TGTGCCAGCTCACCACCGCGGATCGGCACTGAAGCTTTCTTT.

CDR3 nucleotide sequence: TGTGCCAGCAGTTACTCGAAGGGGTTGGAAGCTTTCTTT. Translation: CASSYSKGLEAFF. The chain joins TRBV6-5 to TRBJ1-1; possibly TRBD1 for D (5 bases). CDR1 is MNHEY and CDR2 is SVGAGI in the germline V gene. V was pared by 0 bases and J by 8 bases, with 10 bases between. The CDR3 is made up of 13 amino acids.

The V and J genes are TRBV25-1 and TRBJ1-2, with 7 bases identical to TRBD1. Trimming at V came to 3 bases and at J to 4 bases, leaving 11 bases not matched to a gene. Germline CDR1 is MGHDK and CDR2 is SYGVNS. This CDR3 has 16 residues. The chain's CDR3 is CASSDWDSPAGYGYTF. DNA of the CDR3: TGTGCCAGCAGTGACTGGGACAGCCCCGCCGGCTATGGCTACACCTTC.

The rearrangement joins TRBV25-1 to TRBJ2-1, with unresolved D. V was trimmed by 5 bases and J by 8 bases, leaving 7 bases between them. The germline CDR1 and CDR2 sequences are MGHDK and SYGVNS. The CDR3 is 11 amino acids. CDR3 nucleotide sequence: TGTGCCAGCAGTCTCGGGTATGAGCAGTTCTTC. Amino acids: CASSLGYEQFF.

This clone was seen only a few times. The chain carries TRBV9 and TRBJ2-3; 11 nucleotides match TRBD1. CDR3 size: 15 residues. With 3 bases clipped from V and 5 bases from J, the junction kept 5 bases outside the gene matches. CDR1 is SGDLS and CDR2 is YYNGEE in the germline V gene. The CDR3: CASSDGQGAGDTQYF. Written as DNA, the CDR3 is TGTGCCAGCAGCGACGGACAGGGGGCGGGAGATACGCAGTATTTT.

This clone was detected once. V gene TRBV7-2 combines with J gene TRBJ2-2; D is ambiguous. The V end was cut by 2 bases, the J end by 1 base, with 5 bases between. The CDR3 totals 14 residues. Germline CDR1 SGHTA, CDR2 FQGNSA. The CDR3 nucleotides are TGTGCCAGCAGCTTATACGGGAACACCGGGGAGCTGTTTTTT. Translation gives CASSLYGNTGELFF.

The chain has TRBV30 and TRBJ1-2, with TRBD1 identical over 11 bases. This CDR3 is built from 14 residues. Germline V CDR1 and CDR2: GTSNPN, SVGIG (reference sequence). The V gene end was trimmed by 3 bases and the J gene end by 2 bases; junction bases not matched to a gene: 2. The CDR3 sequence: CAWRDRGRNYGYTF. The CDR3 region has the DNA TGTGCCTGGAGGGACAGGGGGCGGAACTATGGCTACACCTTC.

The rearrangement joins TRBV5-1 to TRBJ2-1, with D maybe TRBD1 (6 bases). Germline CDR1 is SGHRS and CDR2 is YFSETQ. The CDR3 is made up of 12 amino acids. V shed 6 bases and J shed 10 bases, with 14 bases lying between them. CDR3 sequence reads: CASTGAGAEQFF. The CDR3 DNA reads as TGCGCCAGCACTGGGGCAGGGGCCGAGCAGTTCTTC.

The V and J genes are TRBV7-2 and TRBJ2-1, with TRBD2 matching over 10 bases. Trimming removed 5 bases from V and 6 bases from J; junction bases left unmatched: 10. The CDR3 is 16 amino acids. Germline V gene lookup returns CDR1 SGHTA and CDR2 FQGNSA. The CDR3 loop reads CASSRDASGGGNEQFF. In DNA, the CDR3 is TGTGCCAGCAGCCGCGACGCCAGCGGGGGGGGCAATGAGCAGTTCTTC. Full variable domain (outside the CDR3, taken from reference TRBV7-2 and TRBJ2-1): GAGVSQSPSNKVTEKGKDVELRCDPISGHTALYWYRQSLGQGLEFLIYFQGNSAPDKSGLPSDRFSAERTGGSVSTLTIQRTQQEDSAVYLCASSRDASGGGNEQFFGPGTRLTVL.

The genes are TRBV5-5 and TRBJ1-6; possibly TRBD1 for D (6 bases). V was pared by 1 base and J by 6 bases, with 14 bases between. The CDR3 sequence is 16 residues long. The germline V gene has CDR1 SGHKS and CDR2 YYEKEE (reference sequence). The CDR3 region has the DNA TGTGCCAGCAGCTTGCTCATAGGGGGAGCTAATTCACCCCTCCACTTT. Its translation is CASSLLIGGANSPLHF.

The chain is built from TRBV30 and TRBJ2-5, with D tentatively TRBD1 (6 bases). V lost 4 bases and J lost 4, with 7 bases in between. The length of the CDR3 is 11 residues. CDR1 and CDR2 from the germline V gene are GTSNPN and SVGIG (reference sequence). CDR3 nucleotides: TGTGCCTGGACAGGGGCAGAGACCCAGTACTTC. Its translation is CAWTGAETQYF.

This rearrangement joins TRBV3-1 (or the pseudogene TRBV3-2) to TRBJ1-5, with D uncertain. V lost 0 bases and J lost 2, with 8 bases in between. This CDR3 contains 15 residues. Germline lookup yields CDR1 LGHDT and CDR2 YNNKEL (reference sequence). CDR3 bases: TGTGCCAGCAGCCAAGATAGTAAAGGCAATCAGCCCCAGCATTTT. Encoded protein: CASSQDSKGNQPQHF.

The chain joins TRBV2 to TRBJ1-3; D gene ambiguous. V lost 1 base and J 0 bases, leaving 7 bases between the germline ends. This CDR3 contains 15 residues. The germline CDR1 and CDR2 sequences are SNHLY and FYNNEI. The CDR3 loop reads CASSEEIGSGNTIYF. The CDR3 bases are TGTGCCAGCAGTGAAGAGATCGGCTCTGGAAACACCATATATTTT.

The rearrangement joins TRBV3-1 (or the pseudogene TRBV3-2) to TRBJ1-2; tentative D call: TRBD1 (5 bases). Trimming took off 3 bases at V and 5 bases at J, with 13 bases between the two ends. CDR3 length equals 14 residues. Looked up from germline, CDR1 is LGHDT and CDR2 is YNNKEL (reference sequence). The CDR3 sequence: CASSQDSGGYGYTF. The DNA for the CDR3 is TGTGCCAGCAGCCAGGACTCGGGGGGGTATGGCTACACCTTC.

This chain connects TRBV2 to TRBJ2-1, with 11 bases fitting TRBD2. Germline V gene sequence: CDR1 SNHLY, CDR2 FYNNEI. The CDR3 consists of 16 residues. The V segment lost 6 bases and the J segment 5 bases; nucleotides outside the gene matches: 9. CDR3 bases: TGTGCCAGCAGGGAAAGACTAGCGGGGCGCGACAATGAGCAGTTCTTC. Protein sequence: CASRERLAGRDNEQFF.

V and J are TRBV7-6 and TRBJ2-2, with 7 bases that match TRBD1. The CDR3 length is 13 residues. The V gene end was trimmed by 5 bases and the J gene end by 6 bases; junction bases not matched to a gene: 3. In germline, CDR1 is SGHVS, CDR2 FNYEAQ. The CDR3 coding sequence is TGTGCCAGCAGCCCGACAGGGCCCGGGGAGCTGTTTTTT. This sequence encodes CASSPTGPGELFF. Variable domain in full (rest from reference TRBV7-6 and TRBJ2-2): GAGVSQSPRYKVTKRGQDVALRCDPISGHVSLYWYRQALGQGPEFLTYFNYEAQQDKSGLPNDRFSAERPEGSISTLTIQRTEQRDSAMYRCASSPTGPGELFFGEGSRLTVL.